The clone carrying this TCR beta chain was counted between two and nine times. Its antigen remains unidentified. The identical CDR3 is also encoded by other nucleotide sequences in the sample. 60 Vbeta and 13 Jbeta primers were used in PCR. Libraries were prepared by immunoSEQ multiplex PCR; TCRdb keeps only in-frame clonotypes and omits some of them. The table records 100,000 to 120,000 clones, roughly 13% of them present only once. The CDR3 extends over 16 amino acids. V dropped 3 bases and J dropped 0; count of bases not matched to a gene: 2. Germline CDR1 SGHRS, CDR2 YFSETQ. This sample stems from a study of cytomegalovirus exposure and HLA in healthy donors. Study observations and caveats: The study put 160 or so TCR beta chains on its list as cytomegalovirus-associated.

The receptor comes from a man aged 35-49 years in good health and CMV-seropositive. The V and J genes are TRBV5-1 and TRBJ2-3, with TRBD2 identical over 12 bases. Sequences were obtained from PBMCs. The CDR3 sequence: CASSSGTSGSTDTQYF. The CDR3 nucleotides are TGCGCCAGCAGCTCCGGGACTAGCGGGAGCACAGATACGCAGTATTTT.